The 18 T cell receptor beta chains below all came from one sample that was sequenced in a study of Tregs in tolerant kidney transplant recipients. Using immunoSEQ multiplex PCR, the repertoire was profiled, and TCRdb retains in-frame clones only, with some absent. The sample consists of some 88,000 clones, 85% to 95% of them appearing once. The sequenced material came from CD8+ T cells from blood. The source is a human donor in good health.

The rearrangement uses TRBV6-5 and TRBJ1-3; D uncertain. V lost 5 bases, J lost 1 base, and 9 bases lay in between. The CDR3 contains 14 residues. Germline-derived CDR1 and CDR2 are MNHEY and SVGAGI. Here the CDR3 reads CASSLLNSGNTIYF. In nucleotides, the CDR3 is TGTGCCAGCAGTCTTTTAAATTCTGGAAACACCATATATTTT.

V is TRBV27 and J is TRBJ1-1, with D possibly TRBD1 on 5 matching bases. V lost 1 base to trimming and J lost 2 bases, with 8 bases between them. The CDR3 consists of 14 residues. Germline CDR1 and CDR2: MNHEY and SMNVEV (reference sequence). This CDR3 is CASSLLGDNTEAFF. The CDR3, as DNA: TGTGCCAGCAGTTTATTGGGGGACAACACTGAAGCTTTCTTT.

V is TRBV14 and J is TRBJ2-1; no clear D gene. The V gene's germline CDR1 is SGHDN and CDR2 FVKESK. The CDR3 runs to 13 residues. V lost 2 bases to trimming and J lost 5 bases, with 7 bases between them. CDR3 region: CASSQYHNNEQFF. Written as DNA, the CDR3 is TGTGCCAGCAGCCAATATCACAACAATGAGCAGTTCTTC.

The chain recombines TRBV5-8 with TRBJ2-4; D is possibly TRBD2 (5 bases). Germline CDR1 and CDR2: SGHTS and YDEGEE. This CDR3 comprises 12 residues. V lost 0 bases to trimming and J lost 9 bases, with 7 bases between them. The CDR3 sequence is CASSLVEGIQYF. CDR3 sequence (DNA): TGTGCCAGCAGCTTGGTTGAGGGCATTCAGTACTTC.

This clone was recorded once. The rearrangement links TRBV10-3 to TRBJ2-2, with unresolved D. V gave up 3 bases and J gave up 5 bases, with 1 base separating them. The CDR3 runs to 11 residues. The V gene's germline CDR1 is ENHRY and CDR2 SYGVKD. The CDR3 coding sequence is TGTGCCATCAGTGAAACCGGGGAGCTGTTTTTT. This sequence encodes CAISETGELFF.

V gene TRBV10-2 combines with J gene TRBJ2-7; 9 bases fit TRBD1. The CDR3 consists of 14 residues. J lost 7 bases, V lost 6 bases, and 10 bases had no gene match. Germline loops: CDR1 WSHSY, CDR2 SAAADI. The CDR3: CASRELQGAVEQYF. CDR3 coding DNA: TGCGCCAGCAGGGAACTACAGGGGGCGGTTGAGCAGTACTTC.

The CDR3 coding sequence is TGTGCCAGCAGTGACTCGGACAGGGGGAACACCGGGGAGCTGTTTTTT. This translates into CASSDSDRGNTGELFF. The gene calls are TRBV6-4 and TRBJ2-2, with 9 bases lining up with TRBD1. CDR1 and CDR2 from the germline V gene are MRHNA and SNTAGT. V lost 0 bases, J lost 1 base, and 0 bases stayed unmatched. The CDR3 has 16 amino acids.

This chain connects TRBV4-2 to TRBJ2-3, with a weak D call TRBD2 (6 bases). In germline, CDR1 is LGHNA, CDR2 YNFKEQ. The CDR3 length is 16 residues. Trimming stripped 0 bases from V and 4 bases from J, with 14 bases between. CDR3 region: CASSQEAGRGADTQYF. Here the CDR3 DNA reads TGTGCCAGCAGCCAAGAGGCCGGGAGAGGAGCAGATACGCAGTATTTT.

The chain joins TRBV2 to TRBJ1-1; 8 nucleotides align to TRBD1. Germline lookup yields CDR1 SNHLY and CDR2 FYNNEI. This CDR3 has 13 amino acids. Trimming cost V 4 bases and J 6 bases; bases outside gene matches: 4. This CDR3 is CASSGGDRSEAFF. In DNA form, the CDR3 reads TGTGCCAGCAGTGGGGGGGACAGGTCTGAAGCTTTCTTT.

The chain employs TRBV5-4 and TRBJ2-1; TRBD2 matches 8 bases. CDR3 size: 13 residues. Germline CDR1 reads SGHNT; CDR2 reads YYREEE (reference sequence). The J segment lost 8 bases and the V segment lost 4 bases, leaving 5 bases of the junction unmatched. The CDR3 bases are TGTGCCAGCAGCCTCGGGGGGGTGTATGAGCAGTTCTTC. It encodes CASSLGGVYEQFF.

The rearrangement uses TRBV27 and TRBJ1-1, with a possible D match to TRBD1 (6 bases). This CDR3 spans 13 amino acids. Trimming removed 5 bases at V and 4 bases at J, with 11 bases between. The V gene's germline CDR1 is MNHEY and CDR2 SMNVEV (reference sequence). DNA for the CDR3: TGTGCCAGCAGTCCACTGGGGGCCACTGAAGCTTTCTTT. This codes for CASSPLGATEAFF.

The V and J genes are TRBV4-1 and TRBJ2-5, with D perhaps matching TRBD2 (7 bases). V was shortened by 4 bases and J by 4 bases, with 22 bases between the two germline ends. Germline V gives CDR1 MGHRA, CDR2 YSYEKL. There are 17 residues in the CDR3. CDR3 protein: CASSRQREGGTGETQYF. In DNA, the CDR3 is TGCGCCAGCAGCCGGCAAAGGGAGGGGGGGACGGGAGAGACCCAGTACTTC.

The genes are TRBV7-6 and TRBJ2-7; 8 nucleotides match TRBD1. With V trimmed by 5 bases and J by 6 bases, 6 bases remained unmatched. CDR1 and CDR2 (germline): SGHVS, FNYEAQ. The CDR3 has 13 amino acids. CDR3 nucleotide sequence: TGTGCCAGCAGCGGGGACAGGAGAGGCGAGCAGTACTTC. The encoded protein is CASSGDRRGEQYF.

The CDR3 spells CASSWESPGVGKTQYF. DNA for the CDR3: TGTGCCAGCAGTTGGGAATCCCCCGGGGTTGGAAAGACCCAGTACTTC. The chain recombines TRBV27 with TRBJ2-5; D is perhaps TRBD2 (5 bases). The V end was cut by 4 bases, the J end by 6 bases, with 21 bases between. CDR1 is MNHEY, CDR2 SMNVEV, per germline (reference sequence). The CDR3 sequence is 16 residues long.

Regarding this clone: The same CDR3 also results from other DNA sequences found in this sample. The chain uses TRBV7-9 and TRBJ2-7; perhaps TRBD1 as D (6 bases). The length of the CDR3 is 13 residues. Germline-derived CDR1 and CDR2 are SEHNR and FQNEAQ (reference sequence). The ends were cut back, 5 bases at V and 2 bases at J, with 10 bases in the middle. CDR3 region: CASSPDSPYEQYF. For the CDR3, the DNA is TGTGCCAGCAGCCCGGACAGTCCCTACGAGCAGTACTTC.

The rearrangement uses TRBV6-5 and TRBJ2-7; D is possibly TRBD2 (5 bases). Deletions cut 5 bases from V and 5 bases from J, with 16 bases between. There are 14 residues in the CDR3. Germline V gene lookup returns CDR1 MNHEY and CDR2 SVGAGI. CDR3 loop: CASSLSVGSHEQYF. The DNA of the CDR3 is TGTGCCAGCAGTCTCAGCGTTGGGAGCCACGAGCAGTACTTC.

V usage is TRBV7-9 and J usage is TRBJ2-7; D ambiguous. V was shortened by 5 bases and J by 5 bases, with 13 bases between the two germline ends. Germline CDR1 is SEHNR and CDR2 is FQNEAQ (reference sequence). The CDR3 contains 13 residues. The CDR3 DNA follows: TGTGCCAGCAGCCCGCCGCTACATCACGAGCAGTACTTC. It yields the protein CASSPPLHHEQYF.

CDR3: CPTGFSGNTIYF. CDR3 nucleotide sequence: TGTCCGACAGGTTTCTCTGGAAACACCATATATTTT. The V call is TRBV19, the J call TRBJ1-3, with TRBD1 as a possible D gene (6 bases). Germline CDR1 and CDR2: LNHDA and SQIVND (reference sequence). This CDR3 is 12 amino acids long.